This TCR beta chain was obtained from a study of T cell repertoires in ileal Crohn's disease. The table came from immunoSEQ multiplex PCR; TCRdb's copy has only in-frame clones and leaves some out. Of about 1,900 clones detected, more than 65% appear once; the ten largest clones hold around 10%. As to this clone: Its specificity is not known.

General study points: Compared with non-smokers, active smokers at surgery showed more clonal expansions.

Trimming took off 6 bases at V and 8 bases at J, with 11 bases between the two ends. The CDR3 has 12 residues. CDR1 and CDR2 from the germline V gene are LGHNT and FRNRAP. The sequencing sample was made of ileal tissue. The receptor was isolated from an adult with Crohn's disease. The chain is built from TRBV12-5 and TRBJ2-1; D is unresolved. CDR3 amino acids: CASGLERDEQFF. The CDR3 DNA reads TGTGCTAGTGGGCTAGAACGCGATGAGCAGTTCTTC.